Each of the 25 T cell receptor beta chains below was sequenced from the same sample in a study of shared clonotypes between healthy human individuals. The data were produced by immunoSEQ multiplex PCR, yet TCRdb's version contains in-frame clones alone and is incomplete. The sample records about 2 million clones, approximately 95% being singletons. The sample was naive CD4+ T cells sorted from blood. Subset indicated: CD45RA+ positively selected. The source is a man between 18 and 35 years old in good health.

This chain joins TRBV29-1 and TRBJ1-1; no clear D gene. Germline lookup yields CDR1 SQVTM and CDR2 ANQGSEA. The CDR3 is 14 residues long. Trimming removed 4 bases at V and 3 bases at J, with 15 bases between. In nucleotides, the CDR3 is TGCAGCGTTGGAGTAGGGTTGCATGACACTGAAGCTTTCTTT. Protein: CSVGVGLHDTEAFF.

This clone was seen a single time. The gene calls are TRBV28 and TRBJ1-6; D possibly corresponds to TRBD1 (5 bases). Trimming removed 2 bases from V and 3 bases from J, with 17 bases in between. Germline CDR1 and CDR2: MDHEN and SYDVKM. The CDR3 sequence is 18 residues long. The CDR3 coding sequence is TGTGCCAGCAGTTTAAGGGACCTCAGAGTTATCTATAATTCACCCCTCCACTTT. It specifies CASSLRDLRVIYNSPLHF.

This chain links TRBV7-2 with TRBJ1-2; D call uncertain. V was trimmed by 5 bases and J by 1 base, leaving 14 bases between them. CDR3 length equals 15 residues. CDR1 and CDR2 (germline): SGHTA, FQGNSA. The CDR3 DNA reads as TGTGCCAGCAGCCCTTATAGAACCGGTAACTATGGCTACACCTTC. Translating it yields CASSPYRTGNYGYTF.

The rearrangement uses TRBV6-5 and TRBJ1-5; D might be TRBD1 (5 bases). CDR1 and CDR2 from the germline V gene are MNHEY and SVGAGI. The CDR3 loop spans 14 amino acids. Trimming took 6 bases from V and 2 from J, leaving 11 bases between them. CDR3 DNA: TGTGCCAGCAGAACAGGAGATGGCAATCAGCCCCAGCATTTT. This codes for CASRTGDGNQPQHF.

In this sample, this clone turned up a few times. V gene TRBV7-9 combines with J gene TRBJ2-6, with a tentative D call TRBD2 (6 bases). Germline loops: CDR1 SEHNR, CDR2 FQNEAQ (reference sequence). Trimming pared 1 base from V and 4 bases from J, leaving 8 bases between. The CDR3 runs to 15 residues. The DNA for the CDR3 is TGTGCCAGCAGCTTAGGGGACTGGGGGGCCAACGTCCTGACTTTC. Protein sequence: CASSLGDWGANVLTF.

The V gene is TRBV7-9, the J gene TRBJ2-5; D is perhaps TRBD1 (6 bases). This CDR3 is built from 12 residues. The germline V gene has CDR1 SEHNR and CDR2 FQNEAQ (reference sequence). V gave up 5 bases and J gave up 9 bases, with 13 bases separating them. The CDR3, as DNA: TGTGCCAGCAGCCGACAGGATTTTGCCCAGTACTTC. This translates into CASSRQDFAQYF.

CDR3 nucleotides: TGTGCCTGGAGTGCCACGGGACGCAATCAGCCCCAGCATTTT. Amino acids: CAWSATGRNQPQHF. The rearrangement links TRBV30 to TRBJ1-5; possible D gene TRBD1, 5 bases. V was trimmed by 1 base and J by 2 bases, leaving 9 bases between them. CDR3 length: 14 amino acids. Per the germline V gene, CDR1 is GTSNPN and CDR2 is SVGIG (reference sequence).

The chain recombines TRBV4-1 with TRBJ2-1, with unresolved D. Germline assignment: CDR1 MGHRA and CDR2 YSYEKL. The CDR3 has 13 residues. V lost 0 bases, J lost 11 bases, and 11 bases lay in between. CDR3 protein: CASSQELKGKQFF. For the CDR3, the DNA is TGCGCCAGCAGCCAAGAGTTAAAAGGGAAGCAGTTCTTC.

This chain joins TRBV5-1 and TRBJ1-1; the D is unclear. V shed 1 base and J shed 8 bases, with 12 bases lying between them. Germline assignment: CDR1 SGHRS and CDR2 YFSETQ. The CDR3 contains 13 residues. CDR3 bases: TGCGCCAGCAGCTTGAACCCGGGCACCGAAGCTTTCTTT. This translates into CASSLNPGTEAFF.

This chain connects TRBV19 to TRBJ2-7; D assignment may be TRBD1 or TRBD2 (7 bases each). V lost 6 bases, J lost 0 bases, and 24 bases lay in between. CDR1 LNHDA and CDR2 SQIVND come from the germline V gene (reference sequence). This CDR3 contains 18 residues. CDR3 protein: CASSRQGGRGLNSYEQYF. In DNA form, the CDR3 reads TGTGCCAGTAGCCGACAGGGAGGGAGAGGCCTTAACTCCTACGAGCAGTACTTC.

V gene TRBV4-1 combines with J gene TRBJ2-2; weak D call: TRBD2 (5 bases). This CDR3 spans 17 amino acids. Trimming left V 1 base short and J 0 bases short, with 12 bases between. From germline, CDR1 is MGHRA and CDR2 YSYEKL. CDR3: CASSQVPTGTNTGELFF. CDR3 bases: TGCGCCAGCAGCCAAGTCCCAACGGGAACGAACACCGGGGAGCTGTTTTTT.

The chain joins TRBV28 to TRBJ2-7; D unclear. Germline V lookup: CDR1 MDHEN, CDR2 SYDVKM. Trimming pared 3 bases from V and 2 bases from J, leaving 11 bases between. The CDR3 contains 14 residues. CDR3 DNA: TGTGCCAGCAGTTTGTCAGGCCTAACCTACGAGCAGTACTTC. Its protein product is CASSLSGLTYEQYF.

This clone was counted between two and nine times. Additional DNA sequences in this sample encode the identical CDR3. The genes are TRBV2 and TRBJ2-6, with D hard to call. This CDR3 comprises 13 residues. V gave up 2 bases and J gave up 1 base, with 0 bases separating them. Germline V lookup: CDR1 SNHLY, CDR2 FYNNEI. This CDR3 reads CASSESGANVLTF. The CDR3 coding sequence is TGTGCCAGCAGTGAATCTGGGGCCAACGTCCTGACTTTC.

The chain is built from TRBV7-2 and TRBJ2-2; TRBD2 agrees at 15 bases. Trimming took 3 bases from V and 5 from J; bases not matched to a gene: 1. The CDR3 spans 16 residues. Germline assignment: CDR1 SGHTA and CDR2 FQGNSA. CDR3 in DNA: TGTGCCAGCAGCTTGGGGACTAGCGGGAGGACCGGGGAGCTGTTTTTT. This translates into CASSLGTSGRTGELFF.

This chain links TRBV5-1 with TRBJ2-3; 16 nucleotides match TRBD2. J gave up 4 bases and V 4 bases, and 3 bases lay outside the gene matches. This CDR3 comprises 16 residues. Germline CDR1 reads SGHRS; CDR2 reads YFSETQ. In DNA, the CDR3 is TGCGCCAGCAGCCTGGGACTAGCGGGAGGGGCAGATACGCAGTATTTT. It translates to CASSLGLAGGADTQYF.

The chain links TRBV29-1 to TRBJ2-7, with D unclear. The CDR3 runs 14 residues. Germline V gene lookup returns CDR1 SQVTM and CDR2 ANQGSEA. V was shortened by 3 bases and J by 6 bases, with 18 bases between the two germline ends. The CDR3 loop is CSVDWASLPTEQYF. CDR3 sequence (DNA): TGCAGCGTTGATTGGGCTTCGCTACCGACCGAGCAGTACTTC.

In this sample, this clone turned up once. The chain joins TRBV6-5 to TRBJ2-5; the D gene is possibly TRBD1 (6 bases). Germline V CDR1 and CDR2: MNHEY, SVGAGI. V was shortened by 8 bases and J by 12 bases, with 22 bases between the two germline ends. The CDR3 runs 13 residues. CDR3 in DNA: TGTGCCAGCCGCCCAAAAACAGGGTTTTATGAGTACTTC. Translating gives CASRPKTGFYEYF.

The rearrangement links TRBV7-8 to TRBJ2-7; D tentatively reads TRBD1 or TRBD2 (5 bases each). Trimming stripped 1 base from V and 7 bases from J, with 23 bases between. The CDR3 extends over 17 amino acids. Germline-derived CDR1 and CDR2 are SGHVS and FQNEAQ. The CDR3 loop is CASSLGPLTVRDLEQYF. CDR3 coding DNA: TGTGCCAGCAGCTTAGGACCTTTGACAGTTCGGGATCTGGAGCAGTACTTC.

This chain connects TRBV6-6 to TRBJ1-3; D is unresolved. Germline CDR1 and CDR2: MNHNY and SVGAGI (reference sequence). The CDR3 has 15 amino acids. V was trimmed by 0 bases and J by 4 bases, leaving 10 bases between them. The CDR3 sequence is CASSYSRTGGNTIYF. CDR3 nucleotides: TGTGCCAGCAGTTACTCGAGGACGGGAGGAAACACCATATATTTT.

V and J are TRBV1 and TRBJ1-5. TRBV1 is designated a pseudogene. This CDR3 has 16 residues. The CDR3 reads CTSSPQRGVGNQPQHF. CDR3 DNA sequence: TGCACCAGCAGCCCCCAGAGAGGAGTCGGTAATCAGCCCCAGCATTTT.

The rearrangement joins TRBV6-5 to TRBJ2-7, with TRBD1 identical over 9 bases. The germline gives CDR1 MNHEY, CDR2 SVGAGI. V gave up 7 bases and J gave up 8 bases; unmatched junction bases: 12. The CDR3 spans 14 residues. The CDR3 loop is CASNRDRDSKKQYF. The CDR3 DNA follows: TGTGCCAGCAACCGGGACAGGGACTCTAAGAAGCAGTACTTC.

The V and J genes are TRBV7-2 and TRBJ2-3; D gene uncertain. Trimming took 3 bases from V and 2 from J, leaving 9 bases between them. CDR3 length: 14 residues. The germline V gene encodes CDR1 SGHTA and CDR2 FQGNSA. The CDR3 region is CASSLFSPTDTQYF. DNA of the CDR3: TGTGCCAGCAGCTTGTTCAGTCCCACAGATACGCAGTATTTT.

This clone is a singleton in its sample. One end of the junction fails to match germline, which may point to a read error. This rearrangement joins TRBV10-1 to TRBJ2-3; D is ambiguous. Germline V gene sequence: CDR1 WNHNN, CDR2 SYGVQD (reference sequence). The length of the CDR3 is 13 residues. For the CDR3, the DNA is TGCGCCAGCAGCAGACGAGCTGGAGATGCGCAGTATTTT. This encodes CASSRRAGDAQYF.

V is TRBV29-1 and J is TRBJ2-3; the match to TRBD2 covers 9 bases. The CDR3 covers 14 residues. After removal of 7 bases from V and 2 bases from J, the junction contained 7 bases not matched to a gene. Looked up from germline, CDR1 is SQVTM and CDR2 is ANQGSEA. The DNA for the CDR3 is TGCAGCGGCCTAGCGGGGACTTACACAGATACGCAGTATTTT. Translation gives CSGLAGTYTDTQYF.

The CDR3 loop reads CASSESIRDSNYGYTF. The CDR3 bases are TGCGCCAGCAGTGAGTCTATCAGGGATTCTAACTATGGCTACACCTTC. The chain joins TRBV10-2 to TRBJ1-2, with D possibly matching TRBD1 (5 bases). The V end was cut by 0 bases, the J end by 0 bases, with 11 bases between. Germline CDR1 and CDR2: WSHSY and SAAADI. The CDR3 has 16 residues.